Each of the 6 T cell receptor beta chains below was sequenced from the same sample in a study of Graves' ophthalmopathy and Graves' hyperthyroidism. Amplified TCR beta CDR3 regions were obtained using RNA transcripts as template. Scientists carried out first-round RT-PCR using HTBI primers and then a second-round multiplex PCR. TCRdb reprocessed the multiplex PCR reads via MiXCR and lists one record per CDR3 protein. The data contain approximately 210,000 distinct CDR3 sequences, 20% to 25% of them singletons. Material for sequencing was peripheral blood. The source of these receptors is a woman aged 45-60 years with Graves' ophthalmopathy.

In DNA, the CDR3 is TGTGCCAGCAGCACGGGACTAGCGGGAGTTGTAGAGACCCAGTACTTC. Amino acid sequence: CASSTGLAGVVETQYF. The V and J genes are TRBV9 and TRBJ2-5; 14 bases align to TRBD2. Germline assignment: CDR1 SGDLS and CDR2 YYNGEE. The CDR3 length is 16 residues. V lost 4 bases to trimming and J lost 4 bases; unmatched junction nucleotides: 6.

At least ten counts were recorded for this clonotype. V and J are TRBV29-1 and TRBJ1-1; no definite D call. CDR3 length equals 12 residues. With 2 bases removed from V and 4 bases from J, the gap between germline ends came to 8 bases. The V gene's germline CDR1 is SQVTM and CDR2 ANQGSEA. This CDR3 is CSVERGVTEAFF. CDR3 in DNA: TGCAGCGTTGAACGTGGGGTCACTGAAGCTTTCTTT.

This clonotype was seen at least ten times. The rearrangement uses TRBV20-1 and TRBJ1-5, with a tentative D call TRBD1 (6 bases). Germline CDR1 is DFQATT and CDR2 is SNEGSKA (reference sequence). V was pared by 0 bases and J by 6 bases, with 18 bases between. This CDR3 has 16 amino acids. CDR3 nucleotide sequence: TGCAGTGCTAGAGATCAAGGCAGGGGAGCAAGTCAGCCCCAGCATTTT. Its translation: CSARDQGRGASQPQHF.

This clonotype occurred a few times. The chain carries TRBV18 and TRBJ1-1; D perhaps matches TRBD1 (6 bases). This CDR3 spans 16 amino acids. Germline V gene sequence: CDR1 KGHSH, CDR2 LQKENI. Trimming pared 4 bases from V and 9 bases from J, leaving 24 bases between. CDR3: CASSLTGGRGMSQAFF. Here the CDR3 DNA reads TGTGCCAGCTCACTCACGGGGGGCCGCGGTATGTCCCAAGCTTTCTTT.

This clonotype was seen ten or more times. The rearrangement joins TRBV11-2 to TRBJ1-2; 11 bases align to TRBD1. The CDR3 runs 16 residues. V dropped 4 bases and J dropped 7; count of bases not matched to a gene: 11. Germline V CDR1 and CDR2: SGHAT, FQNNGV. The CDR3 reads CASSSNSGTGGFGYTF. In DNA, the CDR3 is TGTGCCAGCAGCTCAAACTCCGGGACAGGGGGATTTGGCTACACCTTC. The variable domain in full, completed from reference TRBV11-2 and TRBJ1-2, reads EAGVAQSPRYKIIEKRQSVAFWCNPISGHATLYWYQQILGQGPKLLIQFQNNGVVDDSQLPKDRFSAERLKGVDSTLKIQPAKLEDSAVYLCASSSNSGTGGFGYTFGSGTRLTVV.

This clonotype was seen at least ten times. V is TRBV9 and J is TRBJ2-7; D perhaps matches TRBD1 (5 bases). Germline V gives CDR1 SGDLS, CDR2 YYNGEE. The V gene lost 4 bases and the J gene lost 1 base, with 12 bases spanning the gap. The CDR3 has 14 residues. CDR3 sequence: CASSSAQGSYEQYF. The CDR3 nucleotides are TGTGCCAGCAGCTCAGCCCAGGGATCCTACGAGCAGTACTTC.